Each of the 30 T cell receptor beta chains below was sequenced from the same sample in a study of CD8 T cells in Susac syndrome. Reverse transcription used about 0.5 to 1 ug RNA and random hexamers. TCRdb processed the immunoSEQ multiplex PCR reads anew with MiXCR; each CDR3 protein has one entry. The repertoire holds under 200,000 distinct CDR3 sequences, with 95% to 97% as singletons. Sequencing was performed on CD4+ T cells from PBMCs. The receptors derive from a human donor with Susac syndrome.

This clonotype was detected only once. The rearrangement uses TRBV3-1 and TRBJ2-1; 10 bases are shared with TRBD2. The CDR3 is 19 residues long. The junction had 19 bases not matched to a gene; V was cut back by 2 bases and J by 9 bases. The V gene's germline CDR1 is LGHDT and CDR2 YNNKEL (reference sequence). The CDR3 loop reads CASSQPAEKREGRGGEQFF. CDR3 nucleotides: TGTGCCAGCAGCCAACCCGCTGAGAAGCGGGAGGGCCGGGGGGGTGAGCAGTTCTTC.

The chain recombines TRBV15 with TRBJ1-1, with D possibly TRBD1 on 5 matching bases. Germline CDR1 LNHNV, CDR2 YYDKDF (reference sequence). CDR3 length: 13 amino acids. The V end was cut by 4 bases, the J end by 1 base, with 7 bases between. CDR3 nucleotide sequence: TGTGCCACCAGCACGGGGACGAACACTGAAGCTTTCTTT. As protein: CATSTGTNTEAFF.

V and J are TRBV19 and TRBJ1-2; 7 bases are shared with TRBD1. Germline V CDR1 and CDR2: LNHDA, SQIVND (reference sequence). This CDR3 spans 13 amino acids. The V segment lost 5 bases and the J segment 8 bases; nucleotides outside the gene matches: 8. Here the CDR3 DNA reads TGTGCCAGTAGTTCGACAGGGAGTTTGGGCTACACCTTC. It is translated as CASSSTGSLGYTF.

The chain links TRBV5-6 to TRBJ2-7; 8 bases align to TRBD1. Germline trimming cut 3 bases from V and 5 bases from J; bases unmatched to any gene: 10. Germline loops: CDR1 SGHDT, CDR2 YYEEEE. CDR3 length: 15 amino acids. The CDR3 region is CASSYPGQDAHEQYF. In DNA form, the CDR3 reads TGTGCCAGCAGCTACCCGGGACAGGACGCCCACGAGCAGTACTTC.

This chain connects TRBV28 to TRBJ1-2, with TRBD1 as a possible D gene (5 bases). Looked up from germline, CDR1 is MDHEN and CDR2 is SYDVKM. The CDR3 spans 12 residues. Trimming shortened V by 10 bases and J by 11 bases, and 20 bases separated the two germline ends. The CDR3 spells CATSRDGPPYTF. CDR3 DNA sequence: TGTGCCACCTCGAGGGACGGTCCTCCATACACCTTC.

The genes are TRBV19 and TRBJ1-1; D unclear. This CDR3 has 14 residues. CDR1 is LNHDA and CDR2 is SQIVND in the germline V gene (reference sequence). V lost 7 bases, J lost 0 bases, and 12 bases lay in between. DNA of the CDR3: TGTGCCAGTAACCCTCCCGCCGTGAACACTGAAGCTTTCTTT. It translates to CASNPPAVNTEAFF.

The CDR3 bases are TGCAGTGCTATTAGAGCGGGAGGGGGCACCGGGGAGCTGTTTTTT. It codes for CSAIRAGGGTGELFF. The gene calls are TRBV20-1 and TRBJ2-2; 10 bases agree with TRBD2. This CDR3 region has 15 residues. J was trimmed by 4 bases and V by 4 bases; bases with no gene match: 6. Germline CDR1 reads DFQATT; CDR2 reads SNEGSKA (reference sequence).

The J gene is TRBJ1-5, the V gene TRBV28; D gene unclear. The CDR3 contains 11 residues. Trimming cost V 4 bases and J 7 bases, with 5 bases left between them. From germline, CDR1 is MDHEN and CDR2 SYDVKM. Here the CDR3 reads CASSWGQPQHF. For the CDR3, the DNA is TGTGCCAGCAGTTGGGGACAGCCCCAGCATTTT.

This clonotype was counted a single time. In nucleotides, the CDR3 is TGTGCCAGCAGTCGGGACAGGGCGATCACCGGGGAGCTGTTTTTT. Translating it yields CASSRDRAITGELFF. The V gene is TRBV28, the J gene TRBJ2-2; TRBD1 matches at 9 bases. The CDR3 runs to 15 residues. The germline V gene encodes CDR1 MDHEN and CDR2 SYDVKM. Trimming took 5 bases from V and 4 from J; bases not matched to a gene: 5.

V gene TRBV6-2 or TRBV6-3 combines with J gene TRBJ1-1, with D perhaps TRBD1 (6 bases). There are 13 residues in the CDR3. Trimming stripped 8 bases from V and 5 bases from J, with 15 bases between. Germline lookup yields CDR1 MNHEY and CDR2 SVGEGT. The CDR3 loop is CASGMGGRTEAFF. In DNA, the CDR3 is TGTGCCAGCGGCATGGGGGGCCGGACTGAAGCTTTCTTT.

V is TRBV15 and J is TRBJ2-7; 8 bases map to TRBD1. The CDR3 extends over 14 amino acids. The germline V gene encodes CDR1 LNHNV and CDR2 YYDKDF (reference sequence). Trimming cost V 1 base and J 7 bases; bases outside gene matches: 6. The DNA for the CDR3 is TGTGCCACCAGCAGAGGGGACAGGCCGGGAGAGCAGTACTTC. This codes for CATSRGDRPGEQYF. Combining the CDR3 with reference TRBV15 and TRBJ2-7 gives the whole variable domain DAMVIQNPRYQVTQFGKPVTLSCSQTLNHNVMYWYQQKSSQAPKLLFHYYDKDFNNEADTPDNFQSRRPNTSFCFLDIRSPGLGDTAMYLCATSRGDRPGEQYFGPGTRLTVT.

This chain joins TRBV28 and TRBJ2-3; D unresolved. The CDR3 is 15 residues long. V lost 6 bases and J 2 bases, leaving 15 bases between the germline ends. CDR1 is MDHEN and CDR2 is SYDVKM in the germline V gene. The CDR3 loop reads CASSQLGLLTDTQYF. As DNA, the CDR3 is TGTGCCAGCAGCCAACTGGGTCTGCTCACAGATACGCAGTATTTT.

The gene calls are TRBV7-2 and TRBJ2-3, with D perhaps TRBD1 or TRBD2 (5 bases each). The CDR3 is 15 residues long. The ends were cut back, 5 bases at V and 3 bases at J, with 15 bases in the middle. Per the germline V gene, CDR1 is SGHTA and CDR2 is FQGNSA. CDR3 in DNA: TGTGCCAGCAGCCGGGACGGGGCTGGTACAGATACGCAGTATTTT. Translation: CASSRDGAGTDTQYF.

V usage is TRBV7-6 and J usage is TRBJ2-1; 9 nucleotides align to TRBD2. The CDR3 sequence is 17 residues long. The V segment lost 1 base and the J segment 4 bases; nucleotides outside the gene matches: 8. Germline V gene data show CDR1 as SGHVS and CDR2 as FNYEAQ. The CDR3 nucleotides are TGTGCCAGCAGCTTAGGTTTGCGGGGGGGGATGTACAATGAGCAGTTCTTC. Its protein product is CASSLGLRGGMYNEQFF.

The chain uses TRBV9 and TRBJ2-3; unclear D gene. The CDR3 is 15 amino acids. V was clipped by 2 bases and J by 1 base, with 11 bases between them. The germline V gene has CDR1 SGDLS and CDR2 YYNGEE. The CDR3 protein is CASSVGSRGTDTQYF. The CDR3 bases are TGTGCCAGCAGCGTTGGGTCTCGGGGCACAGATACGCAGTATTTT.

The chain links TRBV5-1 to TRBJ2-1; 8 bases align to TRBD2. Germline CDR1 and CDR2: SGHRS and YFSETQ. The CDR3 is 16 residues long. The junction had 4 bases not matched to a gene; V was cut back by 2 bases and J by 0 bases. This CDR3 is CASSFIAGTSYNEQFF. The CDR3, as DNA: TGCGCCAGCAGCTTCATAGCGGGGACCTCCTACAATGAGCAGTTCTTC. The variable domain in full, completed from reference TRBV5-1 and TRBJ2-1, reads KAGVTQTPRYLIKTRGQQVTLSCSPISGHRSVSWYQQTPGQGLQFLFEYFSETQRNKGNFPGRFSGRQFSNSRSEMNVSTLELGDSALYLCASSFIAGTSYNEQFFGPGTRLTVL.

V gene TRBV7-2 combines with J gene TRBJ2-3; 10 bases fit TRBD2. There are 16 residues in the CDR3. Trimming removed 3 bases from V and 1 base from J; junction bases left unmatched: 4. Germline CDR1 and CDR2: SGHTA and FQGNSA. The CDR3 bases are TGTGCCAGCAGCTTCCTAGGACTAGCGGGCACAGATACGCAGTATTTT. Its protein is CASSFLGLAGTDTQYF.

This chain connects TRBV27 to TRBJ1-2; 9 positions match TRBD1. CDR3 length equals 14 residues. V was clipped by 0 bases and J by 9 bases; unmatched bases: 5. Germline V gene sequence: CDR1 MNHEY, CDR2 SMNVEV (reference sequence). The CDR3 DNA reads TGTGCCAGCAGTTTATCGGTACAGGGGGCGAGCTACACCTTC. This gives the protein CASSLSVQGASYTF.

The chain recombines TRBV30 with TRBJ2-3; a weak D match, TRBD1 (6 bases). CDR3 length: 16 residues. Trimming shortened V by 0 bases and J by 0 bases, and 13 bases separated the two germline ends. Germline-derived CDR1 and CDR2 are GTSNPN and SVGIG (reference sequence). This chain's CDR3 is CAWSVLGHPSTDTQYF. The CDR3 nucleotides are TGTGCCTGGAGTGTATTGGGACACCCAAGCACAGATACGCAGTATTTT.

J is TRBJ2-2 and V is TRBV19; the D is unclear. CDR3 length: 14 residues. Trimming took off 2 bases at V and 4 bases at J, with 8 bases between the two ends. CDR1 and CDR2 (germline): LNHDA, SQIVND (reference sequence). The CDR3 sequence: CASSITDTTGELFF. CDR3 coding DNA: TGTGCCAGTAGTATAACGGATACCACCGGGGAGCTGTTTTTT.

The gene calls are TRBV20-1 and TRBJ2-1; 8 positions match TRBD2. With 1 base clipped from V and 0 bases from J, the junction kept 17 bases outside the gene matches. The CDR3 consists of 20 residues. The germline CDR1 and CDR2 sequences are DFQATT and SNEGSKA (reference sequence). For the CDR3, the DNA is TGCAGTGCTAGAGTCAGGTCTAGGGAGTTGAGCGGGAGCTCCTACAATGAGCAGTTCTTC. It specifies CSARVRSRELSGSSYNEQFF.

J is TRBJ2-1 and V is TRBV30, with D unclear. Trimming removed 1 base at V and 2 bases at J, with 6 bases between. CDR1 is GTSNPN and CDR2 is SVGIG in the germline V gene (reference sequence). The CDR3 extends over 13 amino acids. CDR3 nucleotide sequence: TGTGCCTGGAGTGGGATCACCTACAATGAGCAGTTCTTC. Protein sequence: CAWSGITYNEQFF.

This chain connects TRBV6-5 to TRBJ1-6, with a tentative D call TRBD1 (5 bases). Germline CDR1 MNHEY, CDR2 SVGAGI. Trimming removed 3 bases from V and 5 bases from J, with 11 bases in between. The CDR3 is made up of 15 amino acids. CDR3: CASSYSSGHNSPLHF. The CDR3 coding sequence is TGTGCCAGCAGTTATTCGTCAGGGCATAATTCACCCCTCCACTTT.

This chain joins TRBV12-3 or TRBV12-4 and TRBJ1-5; 8 bases are shared with TRBD1. Trimming cost V 8 bases and J 0 bases; bases outside gene matches: 3. This CDR3 spans 14 amino acids. The CDR3 DNA is TGTGCCAGCCGGACAGGGTATAGCAATCAGCCCCAGCATTTT. It yields the protein CASRTGYSNQPQHF.

The chain recombines TRBV5-1 with TRBJ2-3; D not certain. The ends were cut back, 0 bases at V and 5 bases at J, with 7 bases in the middle. Germline CDR1 and CDR2: SGHRS and YFSETQ. CDR3 size: 13 residues. The DNA for the CDR3 is TGCGCCAGCAGCTTGGATCTTGGAGATACGCAGTATTTT. This sequence encodes CASSLDLGDTQYF.

The chain links TRBV29-1 to TRBJ2-1, with D tentatively TRBD2 (6 bases). Between the trimmed V and J ends, which lost 7 bases and 3 bases, there was a span of 10 bases. The CDR3 consists of 12 residues. CDR1 is SQVTM and CDR2 is ANQGSEA in the germline V gene. The DNA for the CDR3 is TGCAGCGCCTGGAGGGTCTACAATGAGCAGTTCTTC. Translation: CSAWRVYNEQFF.

V and J are TRBV12-3 or TRBV12-4 and TRBJ2-3; D possibly matches TRBD1 or TRBD2 (5 bases each). Trimming left V 0 bases short and J 0 bases short, with 10 bases between. The CDR3 totals 16 residues. CDR3 sequence: CASSLALWGSTDTQYF. The CDR3 region has the DNA TGTGCCAGCAGTTTAGCGCTTTGGGGGAGCACAGATACGCAGTATTTT.

The gene calls are TRBV7-9 and TRBJ2-2; weak D call: TRBD2 (5 bases). The V gene lost 5 bases and the J gene lost 2 bases, with 12 bases spanning the gap. The CDR3 covers 15 residues. CDR1 is SEHNR, CDR2 FQNEAQ, per germline (reference sequence). CDR3 sequence: CASSPLSGNTGELFF. The CDR3 DNA is TGTGCCAGCAGCCCCCTCTCGGGAAACACCGGGGAGCTGTTTTTT. The full variable domain, completed using reference TRBV7-9 and TRBJ2-2, is DTGVSQNPRHKITKRGQNVTFRCDPISEHNRLYWYRQTLGQGPEFLTYFQNEAQLEKSRLLSDRFSAERPKGSFSTLEIQRTEQGDSAMYLCASSPLSGNTGELFFGEGSRLTVL.

V is TRBV20-1 and J is TRBJ2-3; 11 bases align to TRBD2. The V gene's germline CDR1 is DFQATT and CDR2 SNEGSKA (reference sequence). The CDR3 totals 15 residues. J gave up 12 bases and V 1 base, and 12 bases lay outside the gene matches. The CDR3 DNA follows: TGCAGTGCTAGAGCGACCCCACTAGCGGGGGTTCGACAGTATTTT. This sequence encodes CSARATPLAGVRQYF.

CDR3 sequence reads: CASSLALAGNYEQYV. The CDR3 DNA reads TGTGCCAGCAGCTTAGCGTTGGCAGGGAACTACGAGCAGTACGTC. The chain joins TRBV7-9 to TRBJ2-7; D might be TRBD1 (5 bases). The germline V and J ends were trimmed by 0 bases and 3 bases, with 12 bases remaining between them. Germline-derived CDR1 and CDR2 are SEHNR and FQNEAQ (reference sequence). The CDR3 sequence is 15 residues long.